One TCR beta chain is described in this entry. Its target is not known. The sample carries other DNA sequences with the same CDR3. TCRB transcripts that were expressed got sequenced, as all of the isolated RNA had been reverse transcribed. The assay was immunoSEQ multiplex PCR, and TCRdb's table has in-frame clones only and misses some. This table holds hundreds of thousands of clones, about 14% found once. V lost 0 bases and J lost 1, with 11 bases in between. Germline V CDR1 and CDR2: SGHNT, YYREEE (reference sequence). This CDR3 is 15 amino acids long. The data originate from a study of beta chain features in type 1 diabetes. Notes on the study in general: Shorter TCRB CDR3s, moderately but significantly so, were found in Type 1 diabetes patients in all four CD4+ subsets.

This chain uses TRBV5-4 with TRBJ2-7, with D tentatively TRBD1 or TRBD2 (6 bases each). Source material: naive CD4+ T cells from blood. The receptor was isolated from a man aged 18 to 30 with type 1 diabetes. CDR3 coding DNA: TGTGCCAGCAGCTTGGCCGGGGGCAGATCCTACGAGCAGTACTTC. This translates into CASSLAGGRSYEQYF.